These 14 T cell receptor beta chains originate from one sample sequenced in a study of T cells after somatic rescue of genetic block. The assay was immunoSEQ multiplex PCR, and TCRdb's table has in-frame clones only and misses some. The sample consists of roughly 58,000 clones, 90% to 97% of them appearing once. The material sequenced was peripheral blood mononuclear cells (PBMCs). Source of these receptors: a child under two years old.

The chain joins TRBV2 to TRBJ2-3; D gene ambiguous. Per the germline V gene, CDR1 is SNHLY and CDR2 is FYNNEI. This CDR3 region has 13 residues. The ends were cut back, 4 bases at V and 0 bases at J, with 5 bases in the middle. The chain's CDR3 is CASSVISTDTQYF. CDR3 in DNA: TGTGCCAGCAGTGTCATCAGCACAGATACGCAGTATTTT.

The CDR3 spells CAISESSNYGYTF. CDR3 DNA sequence: TGTGCCATCAGTGAGTCGTCTAACTATGGCTACACCTTC. This sequence joins TRBV10-3 and TRBJ1-2, with D unresolved. Germline V CDR1 and CDR2: ENHRY, SYGVKD. Trimming shortened V by 0 bases and J by 0 bases, and 2 bases separated the two germline ends. The CDR3 length is 13 residues.

This chain uses TRBV7-3 with TRBJ2-1; 8 bases are shared with TRBD1. The germline V gene has CDR1 SGHTA and CDR2 FQGTGA. This CDR3 has 14 residues. Trimming took 3 bases from V and 9 from J; bases not matched to a gene: 7. The CDR3 sequence: CASSFYQGAGEQFF. CDR3 DNA sequence: TGTGCCAGCAGCTTCTATCAGGGGGCGGGTGAGCAGTTCTTC. The variable domain in full, with the rest retrieved from reference TRBV7-3 and TRBJ2-1, is GAGVSQTPSNKVTEKGKYVELRCDPISGHTALYWYRQSLGQGPEFLIYFQGTGAADDSGLPNDRFFAVRPEGSVSTLKIQRTERGDSAVYLCASSFYQGAGEQFFGPGTRLTVL.

The chain combines TRBV5-6 with TRBJ2-1, with D tentatively TRBD1 or TRBD2 (5 bases each). The CDR3 runs to 16 residues. Trimming removed 4 bases at V and 1 base at J, with 15 bases between. Germline V gives CDR1 SGHDT, CDR2 YYEEEE. The CDR3 region has the DNA TGTGCCAGCAGCCTCATACGGGACCCATCCTACAATGAGCAGTTCTTC. Protein product: CASSLIRDPSYNEQFF.

V usage is TRBV7-9 and J usage is TRBJ1-1, with TRBD1 identical over 8 bases. The CDR3 covers 14 residues. CDR1 is SEHNR and CDR2 is FQNEAQ in the germline V gene (reference sequence). V dropped 7 bases and J dropped 5; count of bases not matched to a gene: 9. The CDR3 sequence is CASTDWTGRTEAFF. The CDR3 bases are TGTGCCAGCACCGACTGGACAGGGCGGACTGAAGCTTTCTTT. Full variable domain (missing parts from reference TRBV7-9 and TRBJ1-1): DTGVSQNPRHKITKRGQNVTFRCDPISEHNRLYWYRQTLGQGPEFLTYFQNEAQLEKSRLLSDRFSAERPKGSFSTLEIQRTEQGDSAMYLCASTDWTGRTEAFFGQGTRLTVV.

The CDR3 DNA reads TGTGCCAGCAGCCCTAGACTAGCGGGGCTGAGCACGCAGTATTTT. Its protein product is CASSPRLAGLSTQYF. The chain couples TRBV7-9 to TRBJ2-3, with 11 bases aligning to TRBD2. J lost 9 bases, V lost 5 bases, and 10 bases had no gene match. This CDR3 has 15 amino acids. The V gene's germline CDR1 is SEHNR and CDR2 FQNEAQ (reference sequence).

The rearrangement joins TRBV27 to TRBJ2-7; TRBD1 might be the D (5 bases). CDR1 MNHEY and CDR2 SMNVEV come from the germline V gene (reference sequence). The CDR3 extends over 14 amino acids. V was pared by 1 base and J by 0 bases, with 7 bases between. The CDR3: CASSLWTNSYEQYF. The CDR3 region has the DNA TGTGCCAGCAGTTTATGGACAAACTCCTACGAGCAGTACTTC.

The rearrangement uses TRBV6-1 and TRBJ1-5; the match to TRBD1 covers 8 bases. V lost 4 bases and J lost 2; bases outside the gene matches: 1. This CDR3 region has 14 residues. CDR1 is MNHNS and CDR2 is SASEGT in the germline V gene. CDR3 DNA sequence: TGTGCCAGCAGTGCCAGGGGGCGCAATCAGCCCCAGCATTTT. Translated: CASSARGRNQPQHF.

As for this clone: At one boundary the junction diverges from the germline segment, which might be a read error. The DNA for the CDR3 is TGTGCCAGCAGCGAAGCGGCGGATACGCAGTATTTT. Amino acids: CASSEAADTQYF. The V and J genes are TRBV2 and TRBJ2-3; tentatively, D is TRBD2 (5 bases). From germline, CDR1 is SNHLY and CDR2 FYNNEI. The CDR3 extends over 12 amino acids.

This sequence joins TRBV19 and TRBJ2-2; D unclear. Germline CDR1 and CDR2: LNHDA and SQIVND (reference sequence). The CDR3 is made up of 11 amino acids. V gave up 8 bases and J gave up 3 bases, with 4 bases separating them. CDR3 nucleotides: TGTGCCAGTGGCTACACCGGGGAGCTGTTTTTT. Its protein product is CASGYTGELFF.

V is TRBV6-5 and J is TRBJ1-5; 7 positions match TRBD1. The CDR3 has 14 amino acids. Germline V CDR1 and CDR2: MNHEY, SVGAGI. Trimming cost V 8 bases and J 7 bases; bases outside gene matches: 11. CDR3 in amino acids: CASPRQGCWQPQHF. DNA of the CDR3: TGTGCCAGCCCTAGACAGGGATGTTGGCAGCCCCAGCATTTT.

The chain employs TRBV29-1 and TRBJ2-1; TRBD2 might be the D (5 bases). Trimming took 6 bases from V and 10 from J, leaving 10 bases between them. Per germline, CDR1 SQVTM and CDR2 ANQGSEA. This CDR3 contains 10 residues. In DNA form, the CDR3 reads TGCAGCGTGAACACGGGGGAGCAGTTCTTC. It specifies CSVNTGEQFF.

The chain carries TRBV6-6 and TRBJ2-7, with TRBD2 identical over 14 bases. V trimming: 7 bases; J trimming: 6 bases; junction bases outside the gene matches: 11. Germline V gene sequence: CDR1 MNHNY, CDR2 SVGAGI (reference sequence). The length of the CDR3 is 16 residues. The CDR3 nucleotides are TGTGCCAGCAACCAAGGACTAGCGGGAGGACAGGGCGAGCAGTACTTC. Translating gives CASNQGLAGGQGEQYF.

The V and J genes are TRBV30 and TRBJ1-1; 9 nucleotides match TRBD1. The CDR3 length is 12 residues. Germline lookup yields CDR1 GTSNPN and CDR2 SVGIG (reference sequence). V lost 7 bases to trimming and J lost 4 bases; unmatched junction nucleotides: 4. The CDR3 DNA follows: TGTGCCTCGTACAGGGGGCTCACTGAAGCTTTCTTT. This codes for CASYRGLTEAFF.